This T cell receptor beta chain was found in a study of CD8 T cells in ankylosing spondylitis. Regarding the study as a whole: A motif of 7 to 9 highly homologous TCR beta variants was seen as apparently characteristic of ankylosing spondylitis blood. The authors found the disease-linked clones to be CD8+ and relatively rare in peripheral blood. The authors reported significant enrichment of disease-linked clones in matched ankylosing spondylitis synovial fluid.

Preparation of TCR beta libraries was done by quantitative 5'-RACE with molecular barcodes. Using its own MiXCR run on the 5' RACE reads, TCRdb lists one record per CDR3 protein. The top ten hold approximately 16% of the sample, which has around 390,000 distinct CDR3 sequences, 20% to 25% seen once. V shed 5 bases and J 8 bases; nucleotides not matched to a gene: 5. The CDR3 has 11 residues. Germline loops: CDR1 SQVTM, CDR2 ANQGSEA. This clonotype was detected only a few times. What it binds is not known. The rearrangement uses TRBV29-1 and TRBJ1-2, with TRBD1 matching over 7 bases. This TCR was sampled from a male donor with ankylosing spondylitis. Sequencing was carried out using blood, either unsorted or a sorted T cell fraction (not recorded which). The CDR3 is CSVNNRGGYTF. The CDR3 nucleotides are TGCAGCGTTAATAACAGGGGAGGCTACACCTTC. Combining the CDR3 with reference TRBV29-1 and TRBJ1-2 gives the whole variable domain SAVISQKPSRDICQRGTSLTIQCQVDSQVTMMFWYRQQPGQSLTLIATANQGSEATYESGFVIDKFPISRPNLTFSTLTVSNMSPEDSSIYLCSVNNRGGYTFGSGTRLTVV.